Listed here are 18 T cell receptor beta chains from one sample, sequenced in a study of cytomegalovirus exposure and HLA in healthy donors. The PCR contained 60 Vbeta and 13 Jbeta primers. Some clones are missing from TCRdb's copy, which holds only in-frame ones; the method was immunoSEQ multiplex PCR. The sample consists of 150,000 to 200,000 clones, more than 60% of them appearing once. The sample comprised PBMCs. Receptor source: a woman between 35 and 50 years old in good health and CMV-seropositive.

This clone showed up just a few times. The V and J genes are TRBV4-3 and TRBJ2-2; 10 nucleotides agree with TRBD1. The CDR3 contains 16 residues. Germline V gives CDR1 LGHNA, CDR2 YSLEER. V shed 3 bases and J 6 bases; nucleotides not matched to a gene: 7. In DNA form, the CDR3 reads TGCGCCAGCAGCCAGGAAATGACAGGGGGCCCCGGGGAGCTGTTTTTT. Translation gives CASSQEMTGGPGELFF.

The J gene is TRBJ1-1, the V gene TRBV18; D uncertain. The V and J ends lost 7 bases and 1 base respectively, with 10 bases between them. The CDR3 is 13 residues long. Looked up from germline, CDR1 is KGHSH and CDR2 is LQKENI. CDR3 DNA sequence: TGTGCCAGCTTAATAGATACGAACACTGAAGCTTTCTTT. The encoded protein is CASLIDTNTEAFF.

This chain connects TRBV5-6 to TRBJ1-1; 7 positions agree with TRBD1. This CDR3 has 13 amino acids. Losses at the gene ends were 2 bases for V and 7 bases for J; bases not matched to a gene: 5. Germline V gene lookup returns CDR1 SGHDT and CDR2 YYEEEE. The CDR3, as DNA: TGTGCCAGCAGCTTAACAGGGGAGGTTGAAGCTTTCTTT. Its protein is CASSLTGEVEAFF. Full variable domain (rest looked up from reference TRBV5-6 and TRBJ1-1): DAGVTQSPTHLIKTRGQQVTLRCSPKSGHDTVSWYQQALGQGPQFIFQYYEEEERQRGNFPDRFSGHQFPNYSSELNVNALLLGDSALYLCASSLTGEVEAFFGQGTRLTVV.

This chain uses TRBV5-8 with TRBJ1-5; TRBD1 matches at 7 bases. Germline V CDR1 and CDR2: SGHTS, YDEGEE. The CDR3 length is 16 residues. V shed 1 base, J shed 3 bases, and the junction held 7 bases outside the gene matches. The CDR3 nucleotides read TGTGCCAGCAGCTTGTTCCGAGGACAGGTCAATCAGCCCCAGCATTTT. It yields the protein CASSLFRGQVNQPQHF.

This clone appeared a single time. The rearrangement links TRBV6-5 to TRBJ2-1; 14 nucleotides line up with TRBD2. The germline gives CDR1 MNHEY, CDR2 SVGAGI. V was pared by 8 bases and J by 7 bases, with 7 bases of the junction left unmatched. The CDR3 totals 15 residues. The CDR3 nucleotides read TGTGCCAGCCGAAAGACTAGCGGGAGGGGTAATGAGCAGTTCTTC. Amino acid sequence: CASRKTSGRGNEQFF.

The chain employs TRBV18 and TRBJ1-4, with a weak D call TRBD1 (5 bases). The CDR3 covers 14 residues. Germline CDR1 reads KGHSH; CDR2 reads LQKENI. V was cut by 3 bases and J by 12 bases, with 17 bases left in between. CDR3 in DNA: TGTGCCAGCTCACCCTCCTACCCGCAGGGTGAACTGTTTTTT. This sequence encodes CASSPSYPQGELFF.

V usage is TRBV4-2 and J usage is TRBJ1-2; a weak D match, TRBD1 (6 bases). Germline-derived CDR1 and CDR2 are LGHNA and YNFKEQ. Trimming removed 4 bases from V and 3 bases from J, with 18 bases in between. The CDR3 is 16 amino acids. The CDR3 nucleotides read TGTGCCAGCAGCCTACCCCGGGCCTACAGGGACTATGGCTACACCTTC. Amino acid sequence: CASSLPRAYRDYGYTF.

The chain combines TRBV6-1 with TRBJ2-1; 8 bases align to TRBD1. V lost 7 bases to trimming and J lost 0 bases; unmatched junction nucleotides: 5. There are 15 residues in the CDR3. In germline, CDR1 is MNHNS, CDR2 SASEGT. Written as DNA, the CDR3 is TGTGCCAGCAACGCCGGGACAGGCTCCTACAATGAGCAGTTCTTC. Its protein is CASNAGTGSYNEQFF.

V usage is TRBV7-9 and J usage is TRBJ1-3; a weak D match, TRBD1 (5 bases). Trimming took off 1 base at V and 0 bases at J, with 7 bases between the two ends. Germline V CDR1 and CDR2: SEHNR, FQNEAQ (reference sequence). This CDR3 contains 15 residues. The CDR3 coding sequence is TGTGCCAGCAGCTTAGACAGGCTCTCTGGAAACACCATATATTTT. This gives the protein CASSLDRLSGNTIYF.

V and J are TRBV10-3 and TRBJ2-7; D perhaps matches TRBD1 (6 bases). The V gene lost 3 bases and the J gene lost 9 bases, with 15 bases spanning the gap. The CDR3 extends over 13 amino acids. The germline V gene encodes CDR1 ENHRY and CDR2 SYGVKD. The CDR3 loop reads CAISDWQGSGQYF. The CDR3 DNA sequence: TGTGCCATCAGTGATTGGCAGGGGTCGGGGCAGTACTTC.

V gene TRBV30 combines with J gene TRBJ2-1; D is perhaps TRBD2 (5 bases). The CDR3 runs to 13 residues. From germline, CDR1 is GTSNPN and CDR2 SVGIG (reference sequence). Trimming took 6 bases from V and 3 from J, leaving 12 bases between them. CDR3 residues: CACQNAGYNEQFF. For the CDR3, the DNA is TGTGCCTGTCAAAACGCGGGCTACAATGAGCAGTTCTTC.

The V and J genes are TRBV7-3 and TRBJ1-1; D remains unclear. V was pared by 4 bases and J by 3 bases, with 9 bases between. Germline CDR1 reads SGHTA; CDR2 reads FQGTGA. The CDR3 covers 13 residues. This CDR3 reads CASSSSGYTEAFF. The CDR3 coding sequence is TGTGCCAGCAGCTCAAGCGGATACACTGAAGCTTTCTTT.

V usage is TRBV7-3 and J usage is TRBJ2-3, with 9 bases that match TRBD1. Looked up from germline, CDR1 is SGHTA and CDR2 is FQGTGA. The CDR3 runs 16 residues. V was pared by 6 bases and J by 5 bases, with 12 bases of the junction left unmatched. The CDR3 nucleotides read TGTGCCAGCAGAAAGGCAGGAGGGACAGGGCGAGATACGCAGTATTTT. It translates to CASRKAGGTGRDTQYF.

The chain carries TRBV27 and TRBJ2-1; tentatively, D is TRBD2 (5 bases). Trimming stripped 11 bases from V and 6 bases from J, with 17 bases between. Per germline, CDR1 MNHEY and CDR2 SMNVEV (reference sequence). The CDR3 loop spans 13 amino acids. CDR3 coding DNA: TGTGCCGCGTTCGGACTGACCCCCAATGAGCAGTTCTTC. Its translation is CAAFGLTPNEQFF.

The genes are TRBV29-1 and TRBJ2-5, with 7 bases aligning to TRBD1. Germline V gene lookup returns CDR1 SQVTM and CDR2 ANQGSEA. V shed 6 bases, J shed 5 bases, and the junction held 9 bases outside the gene matches. There are 13 residues in the CDR3. This CDR3 is CSVERTGPETQYF. The CDR3 coding sequence is TGCAGCGTGGAGAGGACAGGACCGGAGACCCAGTACTTC.

This clone occurred a few times. J is TRBJ2-2 and V is TRBV9, with D tentatively TRBD1 (5 bases). The germline V gene has CDR1 SGDLS and CDR2 YYNGEE. This CDR3 has 16 residues. V was trimmed by 4 bases and J by 0 bases, leaving 13 bases between them. The CDR3 DNA is TGTGCCAGCAGCATAGAAAGACAGCCGAACACCGGGGAGCTGTTTTTT. This translates into CASSIERQPNTGELFF. Supplemented by reference TRBV9 and TRBJ2-2, the full variable domain reads DSGVTQTPKHLITATGQRVTLRCSPRSGDLSVYWYQQSLDQGLQFLIQYYNGEERAKGNILERFSAQQFPDLHSELNLSSLELGDSALYFCASSIERQPNTGELFFGEGSRLTVL.

The chain carries TRBV11-2 and TRBJ1-5; the match to TRBD1 covers 7 bases. This CDR3 has 14 amino acids. V trimming: 5 bases; J trimming: 2 bases; junction bases outside the gene matches: 3. Germline V gene sequence: CDR1 SGHAT, CDR2 FQNNGV. The CDR3 DNA is TGTGCCAGCAGCCCCACAGGGGGCAATCAGCCCCAGCATTTT. Its protein is CASSPTGGNQPQHF.

The chain has TRBV6-5 and TRBJ1-2, with 8 positions matching TRBD1. CDR1 is MNHEY and CDR2 is SVGAGI in the germline V gene. V shed 0 bases, J shed 2 bases, and the junction held 5 bases outside the gene matches. There are 16 residues in the CDR3. For the CDR3, the DNA is TGTGCCAGCAGTTACTCGATAGCAGGGGGCAACTATGGCTACACCTTC. Its protein is CASSYSIAGGNYGYTF.